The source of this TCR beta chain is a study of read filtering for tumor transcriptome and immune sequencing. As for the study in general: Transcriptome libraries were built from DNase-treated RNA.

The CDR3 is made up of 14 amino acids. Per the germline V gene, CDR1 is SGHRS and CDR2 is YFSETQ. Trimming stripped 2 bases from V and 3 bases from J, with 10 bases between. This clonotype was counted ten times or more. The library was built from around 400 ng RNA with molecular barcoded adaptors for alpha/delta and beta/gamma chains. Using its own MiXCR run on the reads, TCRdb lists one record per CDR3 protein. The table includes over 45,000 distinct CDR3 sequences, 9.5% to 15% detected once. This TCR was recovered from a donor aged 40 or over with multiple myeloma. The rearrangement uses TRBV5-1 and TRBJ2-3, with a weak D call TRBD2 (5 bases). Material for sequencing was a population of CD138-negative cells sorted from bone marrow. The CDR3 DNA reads TGCGCCAGCAGCTTTCCCGGGGTGACAGATACGCAGTATTTT. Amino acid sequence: CASSFPGVTDTQYF.